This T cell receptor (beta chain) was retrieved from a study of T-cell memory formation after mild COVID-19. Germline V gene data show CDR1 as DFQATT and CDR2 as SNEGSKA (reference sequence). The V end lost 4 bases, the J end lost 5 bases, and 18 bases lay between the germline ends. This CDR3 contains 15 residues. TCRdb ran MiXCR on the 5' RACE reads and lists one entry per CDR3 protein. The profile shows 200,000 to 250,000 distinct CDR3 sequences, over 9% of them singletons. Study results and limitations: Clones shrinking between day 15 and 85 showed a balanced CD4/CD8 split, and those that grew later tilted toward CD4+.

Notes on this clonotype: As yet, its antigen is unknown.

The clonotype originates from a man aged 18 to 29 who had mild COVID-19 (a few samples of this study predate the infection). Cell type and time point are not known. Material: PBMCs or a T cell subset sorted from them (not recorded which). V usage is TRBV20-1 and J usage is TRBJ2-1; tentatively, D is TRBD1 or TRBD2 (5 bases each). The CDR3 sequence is CSAITGTDIHNEQFF. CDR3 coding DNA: TGCAGTGCTATAACCGGGACGGATATCCACAATGAGCAGTTCTTC.